These 25 T cell receptor beta chains originate from one sample sequenced in a study of blood T cell repertoires in COVID-19 (dated by TCRdb to 2020 to 2021). Library preparation employed the immunoSEQ multiplex PCR assay. The clones in this table, taken by TCRdb from immuneACCESS, are in-frame only. Not every clone is retained; where verified, under half of the shortfall comes from an unresolved V gene, and the cause of the rest is unknown. The sample includes 380,000 or so clones, with 89% observed a single time. In total, the top ten clones hold around 1.2% of the sample. Specimen: peripheral blood. The receptor source for this set is a man aged 35 to 55 with acute or convalescent COVID-19.

The chain uses TRBV4-1 and TRBJ1-2, with unresolved D. Germline CDR1 MGHRA, CDR2 YSYEKL. The CDR3 consists of 12 residues. Between the trimmed V and J ends, which lost 5 bases and 2 bases, there was a span of 6 bases. CDR3 in DNA: TGCGCCAGCAGCGGGCAGAACTATGGCTACACCTTC. Its translation: CASSGQNYGYTF.

The J gene is TRBJ2-2, the V gene TRBV7-6; 8 nucleotides line up with TRBD2. The V and J ends lost 5 bases and 5 bases, in that order; junction bases with no gene match: 7. The CDR3 has 15 amino acids. The germline CDR1 and CDR2 sequences are SGHVS and FNYEAQ. CDR3 nucleotide sequence: TGTGCCAGCAGCCGAACTAGCGGTACTACCGGGGAGCTGTTTTTT. Its protein is CASSRTSGTTGELFF.

This clone was seen a few times. The chain employs TRBV4-2 and TRBJ1-2; no clear D gene. The CDR3 consists of 16 residues. The germline V gene encodes CDR1 LGHNA and CDR2 YNFKEQ. V lost 1 base and J 0 bases, leaving 12 bases between the germline ends. This chain's CDR3 is CASSQAAGTSNYGYTF. CDR3 DNA sequence: TGTGCCAGCAGCCAAGCAGCGGGAACTTCTAACTATGGCTACACCTTC.

The chain employs TRBV6-5 and TRBJ2-2; 7 bases are a match to TRBD1. V lost 8 bases to trimming and J lost 4 bases; unmatched junction nucleotides: 10. This CDR3 has 15 amino acids. Germline lookup yields CDR1 MNHEY and CDR2 SVGAGI. The CDR3 reads CASCIDRAGTGELFF. The DNA of the CDR3 is TGTGCCAGCTGTATTGACAGGGCTGGCACCGGGGAGCTGTTTTTT.

V is TRBV6-1 and J is TRBJ2-7; 12 bases agree with TRBD1. Germline trimming cut 1 base from V and 4 bases from J; bases unmatched to any gene: 5. CDR1 is MNHNS, CDR2 SASEGT, per germline. This CDR3 has 16 residues. In DNA form, the CDR3 reads TGTGCCAGCAGTGAAGAAGGGACAGGGGGCGCGTACGAGCAGTACTTC. Protein: CASSEEGTGGAYEQYF.

The chain uses TRBV2 and TRBJ2-5, with TRBD2 matching over 15 bases. The CDR3 covers 17 residues. CDR1 and CDR2 from the germline V gene are SNHLY and FYNNEI. V was pared by 1 base and J by 4 bases, with 4 bases of the junction left unmatched. CDR3 nucleotide sequence: TGTGCCAGCAGTGAAGGGACTAGCGGGGGGGCAGGAGAGACCCAGTACTTC. Amino acid sequence: CASSEGTSGGAGETQYF. Drawing the rest from reference TRBV2 and TRBJ2-5, the complete variable domain is EPEVTQTPSHQVTQMGQEVILRCVPISNHLYFYWYRQILGQKVEFLVSFYNNEISEKSEIFDDQFSVERPDGSNFTLKIRSTKLEDSAMYFCASSEGTSGGAGETQYFGPGTRLLVL.

The V gene is TRBV28, the J gene TRBJ2-1; 9 nucleotides align to TRBD1. Looked up from germline, CDR1 is MDHEN and CDR2 is SYDVKM. Unmatched junction bases numbered 5, after V lost 5 bases and J lost 6 bases. The CDR3 length is 14 residues. CDR3 sequence: CASSAPGQGNEQFF. In DNA form, the CDR3 reads TGTGCCAGCAGTGCCCCGGGACAGGGCAATGAGCAGTTCTTC.

This chain joins TRBV24-1 and TRBJ1-5; D gene ambiguous. The CDR3 consists of 13 residues. Per germline, CDR1 KGHDR and CDR2 SFDVKD. Between the trimmed V and J ends, which lost 3 bases and 4 bases, there was a span of 6 bases. CDR3 loop: CATSDHRNQPQHF. The CDR3 region has the DNA TGTGCCACCAGTGATCACCGGAATCAGCCCCAGCATTTT.

J is TRBJ1-2 and V is TRBV27; D unclear. Germline V lookup: CDR1 MNHEY, CDR2 SMNVEV (reference sequence). There are 13 residues in the CDR3. Deletions cut 3 bases from V and 3 bases from J, with 8 bases between. CDR3 sequence reads: CASSFGVHYGYTF. The CDR3 coding sequence is TGTGCCAGCAGTTTCGGGGTCCACTATGGCTACACCTTC.

This chain links TRBV5-4 with TRBJ1-5; D is unclear. Trimming took 2 bases from V and 7 from J, leaving 13 bases between them. The CDR3 has 14 residues. The germline CDR1 and CDR2 sequences are SGHNT and YYREEE (reference sequence). The CDR3 protein is CASSFLGSEQPQHF. DNA for the CDR3: TGTGCCAGCAGCTTTTTGGGTAGCGAGCAGCCCCAGCATTTT.

The rearrangement uses TRBV28 and TRBJ1-5; the D is unclear. The V gene lost 7 bases and the J gene lost 4 bases, with 2 bases spanning the gap. The V gene's germline CDR1 is MDHEN and CDR2 SYDVKM. The CDR3 contains 10 residues. The CDR3 bases are TGTGCCAGCACAAATCAGCCCCAGCATTTT. It is translated as CASTNQPQHF.

The CDR3 loop reads CASSPRDRGTNTEAFF. The CDR3 nucleotides are TGCGCCAGCAGCCCGAGGGACAGGGGGACGAACACTGAAGCTTTCTTT. The chain links TRBV5-1 to TRBJ1-1; 11 bases are shared with TRBD1. The CDR3 runs 16 residues. The germline V gene encodes CDR1 SGHRS and CDR2 YFSETQ. Losses at the gene ends were 4 bases for V and 1 base for J; bases not matched to a gene: 6.

This sequence joins TRBV7-2 and TRBJ1-2; D gene uncertain. Trimming stripped 5 bases from V and 4 bases from J, with 11 bases between. The CDR3 covers 13 residues. Germline loops: CDR1 SGHTA, CDR2 FQGNSA. Here the CDR3 reads CASSATGAYGYTF. The CDR3 bases are TGTGCCAGCAGCGCCACGGGTGCCTATGGCTACACCTTC.

This clone was seen a few times. The chain carries TRBV19 and TRBJ1-2, with D hard to call. CDR3 size: 15 residues. Germline V gene data show CDR1 as LNHDA and CDR2 as SQIVND (reference sequence). Trimming cost V 7 bases and J 3 bases, with 18 bases left between them. CDR3 residues: CASNTNLGSHYGYTF. In DNA form, the CDR3 reads TGTGCCAGTAACACAAACCTAGGCAGCCACTATGGCTACACCTTC.

The rearrangement uses TRBV3-1 (or the pseudogene TRBV3-2) and TRBJ1-2; 11 positions agree with TRBD1. Germline CDR1 reads LGHDT; CDR2 reads YNNKEL (reference sequence). This CDR3 has 16 amino acids. Germline trimming cut 4 bases from V and 4 bases from J; bases unmatched to any gene: 8. In nucleotides, the CDR3 is TGTGCCAGCAGCCCTGGGGGACAGGGGGAAGTCTATGGCTACACCTTC. Translated, it gives CASSPGGQGEVYGYTF.

The V gene is TRBV18, the J gene TRBJ1-3, with a weak D call TRBD1 (5 bases). This CDR3 comprises 16 residues. Trimming left V 3 bases short and J 2 bases short, with 14 bases between. CDR1 is KGHSH and CDR2 is LQKENI in the germline V gene. The CDR3 protein is CASSPWDSPAGNTIYF. In DNA, the CDR3 is TGTGCCAGCTCACCTTGGGACTCACCGGCTGGAAACACCATATATTTT.

The chain employs TRBV9 and TRBJ1-3; no definite D call. Trimming left V 0 bases short and J 1 base short, with 14 bases between. This CDR3 has 17 residues. Germline lookup yields CDR1 SGDLS and CDR2 YYNGEE. The CDR3 loop reads CASSVAGRVGSGNTIYF. The CDR3 DNA reads as TGTGCCAGCAGCGTAGCGGGGAGGGTAGGGTCTGGAAACACCATATATTTT.

This clone was picked up one time. Other DNA sequences of this sample code for an identical CDR3. This chain links TRBV4-1 with TRBJ2-7; a possible D gene is TRBD1 (6 bases). From germline, CDR1 is MGHRA and CDR2 YSYEKL. The CDR3 contains 13 residues. V was clipped by 2 bases and J by 1 base, with 6 bases between them. CDR3 protein: CASSQQGSYEQYF. The CDR3 DNA sequence: TGCGCCAGCAGCCAACAGGGGTCCTACGAGCAGTACTTC.

This clone was seen just once. This chain uses TRBV27 with TRBJ1-5; D is unclear. V dropped 6 bases and J dropped 0 bases, with 12 bases sitting between them. Germline values: CDR1 MNHEY, CDR2 SMNVEV (reference sequence). The length of the CDR3 is 15 residues. The CDR3 sequence is CASRPDTYSNQPQHF. As DNA, the CDR3 is TGTGCCAGCAGGCCAGACACTTATAGCAATCAGCCCCAGCATTTT.

The chain has TRBV27 and TRBJ1-2; D not certain. Trimming shortened V by 2 bases and J by 4 bases, and 14 bases separated the two germline ends. The germline CDR1 and CDR2 sequences are MNHEY and SMNVEV (reference sequence). The length of the CDR3 is 15 residues. The CDR3, as DNA: TGTGCCAGCAGTTTACGGGCGCCCCGGGGCTATGGCTACACCTTC. Its protein is CASSLRAPRGYGYTF.

In nucleotides, the CDR3 is TGTGCCAGCAGCGTAGGGGTAGCGGGTAACTTCTACGAGCAGTACTTC. It is translated as CASSVGVAGNFYEQYF. V and J are TRBV9 and TRBJ2-7, with TRBD2 matching over 7 bases. The V gene's germline CDR1 is SGDLS and CDR2 YYNGEE. V dropped 0 bases and J dropped 3; count of bases not matched to a gene: 9. The CDR3 sequence is 16 residues long.

To note about this clone: Other nucleotide sequences in the sample specify the same CDR3. The chain joins TRBV27 to TRBJ1-1, with D unresolved. The V end was cut by 3 bases, the J end by 4 bases, with 9 bases between. Per the germline V gene, CDR1 is MNHEY and CDR2 is SMNVEV (reference sequence). The CDR3 length is 13 residues. The CDR3 reads CASSLRGSTEAFF. The CDR3 coding sequence is TGTGCCAGCAGTTTGAGAGGGTCCACTGAAGCTTTCTTT.

The chain uses TRBV6-4 and TRBJ2-3, with 12 bases fitting TRBD2. After removal of 6 bases from V and 3 bases from J, the junction contained 7 bases not matched to a gene. CDR3 length: 16 amino acids. CDR1 and CDR2 (germline): MRHNA, SNTAGT. The CDR3 nucleotides are TGTGCCAGCAGCCTGCTAGCGGGAGGGCAGACAGATACGCAGTATTTT. Protein: CASSLLAGGQTDTQYF.

The gene calls are TRBV12-3 or TRBV12-4 and TRBJ2-1; no firm D call. The V gene lost 6 bases and the J gene lost 7 bases, with 4 bases spanning the gap. This CDR3 comprises 10 residues. The CDR3 coding sequence is TGTGCCAGCAGCGGGAATGAGCAGTTCTTC. It yields the protein CASSGNEQFF.

DNA of the CDR3: TGTGCCAGCAGTTGGGGGCCGGGACATAACTACGAGCAGTACTTC. Its translation: CASSWGPGHNYEQYF. V usage is TRBV28 and J usage is TRBJ2-7; tentative D call: TRBD1 (6 bases). V lost 4 bases to trimming and J lost 3 bases, with 16 bases between them. This CDR3 has 15 amino acids. Germline assignment: CDR1 MDHEN and CDR2 SYDVKM.